The TCR beta chain described here comes from a study of beta chain features in type 1 diabetes. This clone was seen a few times. Antigen specificity is unknown. Germline CDR1 is MGHDK and CDR2 is SYGVNS. The V and J ends lost 7 bases and 7 bases respectively, with 16 bases between them. The CDR3 is made up of 13 amino acids. Study outcomes and limitations: Naive, central memory and Treg TCRB repertoires appeared more alike in patients than in healthy donors.

Each sorted population was over 98% pure. Of the isolated RNA, all was reverse transcribed, and so the sequenced material was expressed TCRB transcripts. Profiling relied on immunoSEQ multiplex PCR, and the TCRdb table lists in-frame clones only, not all of them. The sample consists of hundreds of thousands of clones, approximately 8% of them appearing once. This sequence originates from a young woman in good health. The genes are TRBV25-1 and TRBJ1-1; weak D call: TRBD1 (6 bases). The sample taken for sequencing was central memory CD4+ T cells from blood. CDR3 region: CASTNRVGGEAFF. Written as DNA, the CDR3 is TGTGCCAGCACAAACAGGGTAGGTGGTGAAGCTTTCTTT.